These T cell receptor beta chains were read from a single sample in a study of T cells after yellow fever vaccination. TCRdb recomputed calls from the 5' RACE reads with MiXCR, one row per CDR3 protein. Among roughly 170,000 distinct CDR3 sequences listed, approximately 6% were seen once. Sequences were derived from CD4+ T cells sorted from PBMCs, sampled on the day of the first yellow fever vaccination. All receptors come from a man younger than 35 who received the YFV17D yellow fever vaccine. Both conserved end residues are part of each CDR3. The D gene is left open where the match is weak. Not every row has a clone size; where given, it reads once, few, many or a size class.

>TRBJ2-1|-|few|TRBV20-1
CSARWPRASYNEQFF
TGCAGTGCTAGATGGCCGAGGGCTTCCTACAATGAGCAGTTCTTC
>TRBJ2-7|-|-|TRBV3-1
CASSKTRNEQYF
TGTGCCAGCAGCAAGACTCGTAACGAGCAGTACTTC
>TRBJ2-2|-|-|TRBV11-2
CASSFRPGATGELFF
TGTGCCAGCAGCTTTCGTCCGGGGGCCACCGGGGAGCTGTTTTTT
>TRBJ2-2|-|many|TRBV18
CASSPRTGELFF
TGTGCCAGCTCACCACGCACCGGGGAGCTGTTTTTT
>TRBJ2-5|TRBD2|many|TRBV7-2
CASSPQRGVQETQYF
TGTGCCAGCAGCCCTCAGCGGGGGGTACAAGAGACCCAGTACTTC
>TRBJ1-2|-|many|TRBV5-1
CASSLEPANYGYTF
TGCGCCAGCAGCTTGGAGCCAGCTAACTATGGCTACACCTTC
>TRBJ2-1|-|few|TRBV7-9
CASSRYRVTSYNEQFF
TGTGCCAGCAGTCGTTACAGGGTAACCTCCTACAATGAGCAGTTCTTC
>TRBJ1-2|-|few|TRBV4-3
CASSQENTPLNYGYTF
TGCGCCAGCAGCCAAGAAAATACCCCTCTTAACTATGGCTACACCTTC
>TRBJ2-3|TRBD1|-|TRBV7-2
CASSVNRGVRADTQYF
TGTGCCAGCAGCGTTAACAGGGGCGTTCGGGCAGATACGCAGTATTTT
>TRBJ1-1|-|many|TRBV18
CATRVGENTEAFF
TGTGCCACCCGCGTGGGGGAAAATACTGAAGCTTTCTTT
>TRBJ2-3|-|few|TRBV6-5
CASSNGGPSTDTQYF
TGTGCCAGCAGTAACGGGGGGCCGAGCACAGATACGCAGTATTTT
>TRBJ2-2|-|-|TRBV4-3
CASSQILSFTGELFF
TGCGCCAGCAGCCAAATCCTTAGTTTCACCGGGGAGCTGTTTTTT
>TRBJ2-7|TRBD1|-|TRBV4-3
CASSHPGQGATEQYF
TGCGCCAGCAGCCATCCGGGACAGGGGGCGACCGAGCAGTACTTC
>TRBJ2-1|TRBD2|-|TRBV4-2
CASSQVPGRAHEQFF
TGTGCCAGCAGCCAGGTACCTGGGAGGGCCCATGAGCAGTTCTTC
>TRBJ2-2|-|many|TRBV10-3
CAISHLVGKDTGELFF
TGTGCCATCAGTCACCTGGTGGGGAAGGACACCGGGGAGCTGTTTTTT
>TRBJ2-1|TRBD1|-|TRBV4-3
CASSQDPGQGANEQFF
TGCGCCAGCAGCCAAGATCCGGGACAGGGGGCTAATGAGCAGTTCTTC
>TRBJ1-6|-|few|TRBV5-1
CASSFPGSHSPLHF
TGCGCCAGCAGCTTCCCGGGGAGCCATTCACCCCTCCACTTT
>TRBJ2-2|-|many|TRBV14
CARPREGAGELFF
TGTGCCAGGCCCCGAGAAGGGGCCGGGGAGCTGTTTTTT
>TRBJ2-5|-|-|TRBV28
CASTQGGQGLGETQYF
TGTGCCAGCACCCAGGGAGGCCAGGGACTGGGGGAGACCCAGTACTTC
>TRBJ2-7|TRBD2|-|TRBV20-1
CSARVAGTYEQYF
TGCAGTGCTAGAGTAGCGGGGACCTACGAGCAGTACTTC
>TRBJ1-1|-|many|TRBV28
CASSFWENRPEAFF
TGTGCCAGCAGTTTTTGGGAGAACAGACCTGAAGCTTTCTTT
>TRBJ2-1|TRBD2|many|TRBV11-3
CASSRGLNNEQFF
TGTGCCAGCAGCCGGGGACTAAACAATGAGCAGTTCTTC
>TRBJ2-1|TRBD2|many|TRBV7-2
CASSWTSGANEQFF
TGTGCCAGCAGCTGGACTAGCGGGGCGAATGAGCAGTTCTTC
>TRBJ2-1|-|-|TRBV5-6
CAASGGTYNEQFF
TGTGCCGCCTCAGGGGGGACATACAATGAGCAGTTCTTC